This T cell receptor (beta chain) appears in the sequencing data of a study of memory CD4+ T cells and cytomegalovirus serostatus. At the level of the study: Donors were healthy Belgian adults, several CMV seropositive and about 24 seronegative.

Single viable CD3+CD4+CD8-CD45RO+ cells were sorted as the memory CD4+ T cells. TCRdb's copy holds only in-frame clones and misses some; the assay was immunoSEQ multiplex PCR. The table lists more than 55,000 clones, 80% to 85% of them singletons. This sequence originates from an adult in good health and CMV-seronegative. Sequenced input: memory CD4+ T cells from blood.

The CDR3 loop is CAWSVQQKSPLHF. DNA of the CDR3: TGTGCCTGGAGTGTACAGCAAAAATCACCCCTCCACTTT. The rearrangement joins TRBV30 to TRBJ1-6, with D unclear. Looked up from germline, CDR1 is GTSNPN and CDR2 is SVGIG (reference sequence). The CDR3 contains 13 residues. Trimming pared 0 bases from V and 10 bases from J, leaving 10 bases between.